These T cell receptor beta chains were read from a single sample in a study of blood T cell repertoires in COVID-19. Assay: immunoSEQ multiplex PCR; the TCRdb copy retains only in-frame clones and omits some. The sample carries roughly 180,000 clones, 65% to 85% recorded once. Sequenced sample: PBMCs or T cells enriched from blood (not recorded which). These receptors all come from a woman between 50 and 59 years old in a cohort exposed to, infected with or recovered from COVID-19 (not recorded which). Each CDR3 is given with its conserved first and last residue. The D gene is left open where the match is weak. Rows may omit the clone size; those that give it use once, few, many or a size class.

J | size | D | length | V | DNA | CDR3
TRBJ2-1 | few | . | 14 | TRBV3-1/TRBV3-2 | TGTGCCAGCAGCCAAGGCCGACATGGGAGTGAGCAGTTCTTC | CASSQGRHGSEQFF
TRBJ1-2 | . | . | 13 | TRBV6-5 | TGTGCCAGCAGTTCAGGGCCTGAGAATGGCTACACCTTC | CASSSGPENGYTF
TRBJ1-1 | . | . | 13 | TRBV6-5 | TGTGCCAGCAGTCCGCTTACCGGGGGGGCAGCTTTCTTT | CASSPLTGGAAFF
TRBJ2-3 | . | . | 15 | TRBV7-2 | TGTGCCAGCAGCTTAGGAGCGGACGGCACAGATACGCAGTATTTT | CASSLGADGTDTQYF
TRBJ1-6 | . | TRBD1 | 13 | TRBV5-5 | TGTGCCAGCAGCGACAGGGCAGCCTCACCCCTCCACTTT | CASSDRAASPLHF
TRBJ2-1 | . | . | 13 | TRBV11-2 | TGTGCCAGCAGCTTGGGCTTTTACAATGAGCAGTTCTTC | CASSLGFYNEQFF
TRBJ1-2 | . | TRBD1 | 11 | TRBV2 | TGTGCCAGTGGGACAGACGATGGCTACACCTTC | CASGTDDGYTF
TRBJ2-1 | . | TRBD2 | 15 | TRBV6-1 | TGTGCCAGCAGTGAAGCACTAGCGGGAGAAGATGAGCAGTTCTTC | CASSEALAGEDEQFF
TRBJ2-7 | . | . | 15 | TRBV28 | TGTGCCAGCACCAACGGTAGGGGGATCTCCTACGAGCAGTACTTC | CASTNGRGISYEQYF
TRBJ1-1 | . | . | 12 | TRBV7-2 | TGTGCCAGCAGCTTACCACTCCTTCCCGCTTTCTTT | CASSLPLLPAFF
TRBJ2-1 | . | . | 12 | TRBV5-4 | TGTGCCAGCAGCTTGGGGGGGGATGAGCAGTTCTTC | CASSLGGDEQFF
TRBJ2-5 | . | TRBD1 | 18 | TRBV15 | TGTGCCACCAGCCGACGGACAGGGGGCTTAAGTAGCCAAGAGACCCAGTACTTC | CATSRRTGGLSSQETQYF
TRBJ2-1 | . | . | 16 | TRBV3-1/TRBV3-2 | TGTGCCAGCAGCCAAGGATCTAGCGTCTCCTACAATGAGCAGTTCTTC | CASSQGSSVSYNEQFF
TRBJ2-7 | . | . | 16 | TRBV28 | TGTGCCAGCAGTCTGGGGCGGGGCAAGCCCTCCGCCGAGCAGTACTTC | CASSLGRGKPSAEQYF
TRBJ2-1 | . | TRBD2 | 16 | TRBV3-1/TRBV3-2 | TGTGCCAGCAGCCAAGATCAGACTAGCGGGAGAACAGGGCAGTTCTTC | CASSQDQTSGRTGQFF
TRBJ2-2 | few | . | 15 | TRBV19 | TGTGCCAGTAGTGGCGGAGAAACGAACACCGGGGAGCTGTTTTTT | CASSGGETNTGELFF
TRBJ1-4 | . | TRBD1 | 14 | TRBV5-1 | TGCGCCAGCAGCGAGGGACAGATGAATGAAAAACTGTTTTTT | CASSEGQMNEKLFF
TRBJ1-2 | . | . | 14 | TRBV5-1 | TGCGCCAGCAGCTTGAGTACAGGCAGCTACGGCTACACCTTC | CASSLSTGSYGYTF
TRBJ1-1 | once | . | 13 | TRBV30 | TGTGCCTGGAGTGTCCCCAGGAACACTGAAGCTTTCTTT | CAWSVPRNTEAFF
TRBJ2-7 | . | . | 14 | TRBV28 | TGTGCCAGCAGTCCCATCGGGGTCCCTTACGAGCAGTACTTC | CASSPIGVPYEQYF
TRBJ2-1 | few | . | 12 | TRBV2 | TGTGCCAGCAATTTCGGACTGAATGAGCAGTTCTTC | CASNFGLNEQFF
TRBJ2-5 | . | TRBD2 | 16 | TRBV28 | TGTGCCAGCAGTTTAACTAGCGGGGAGAGGTTGGAGACCCAGTACTTC | CASSLTSGERLETQYF
TRBJ2-1 | . | TRBD1 | 15 | TRBV7-9 | TGTGCCAGCAGCTTTCCCGGGACAGGCCTGAGGGAGCAGTTCTTC | CASSFPGTGLREQFF
TRBJ2-6 | . | . | 13 | TRBV15 | TGTGCCACCAGGGAGTCTGGGGCCAACGTCCTGACTTTC | CATRESGANVLTF
TRBJ2-1 | . | TRBD2 | 16 | TRBV9 | TGTGCCAGCAGCGCCCAGGGTAGCGGGAGTATTGATGAGCAGTTCTTC | CASSAQGSGSIDEQFF
TRBJ1-1 | . | TRBD1 | 13 | TRBV6-6 | TGTGCCAGCAGCTCTGGACAGGGCACTGAAGCTTTCTTT | CASSSGQGTEAFF
TRBJ2-7 | . | . | 15 | TRBV28 | TGTGCCAGCAGTCCCCTTAATCCGGGAAGGTACGAGCAGTACTTC | CASSPLNPGRYEQYF
TRBJ1-6 | . | TRBD1 | 13 | TRBV2 | TGTGCCAGCCGACAGGGGGAGAATTCACCCCTCCACTTT | CASRQGENSPLHF
TRBJ1-4 | . | . | 16 | TRBV3-1/TRBV3-2 | TGTGCCAGCAGCCGTGGGGCGGAGGGAGGAGGTGAAAAACTGTTTTTT | CASSRGAEGGGEKLFF
TRBJ1-5 | . | TRBD1 | 15 | TRBV27 | TGTGCCAGCAGTTTATTCGGACAGGGGGATCAGCCCCAGCATTTT | CASSLFGQGDQPQHF
TRBJ1-1 | . | TRBD1 | 15 | TRBV7-9 | TGTGCCAGCAGCAATCCCCGGACAGGGAACACTGAAGCTTTCTTT | CASSNPRTGNTEAFF
TRBJ2-3 | once | . | 16 | TRBV18 | TGTGCCAGCTCCCCTAGGAGCAGGGGCACCACAGATACGCAGTATTTT | CASSPRSRGTTDTQYF
TRBJ2-5 | . | TRBD2 | 16 | TRBV3-1/TRBV3-2 | TGTGCCAGCAGCCAGGTAACGCGGGGGGCGAAGGAGACCCAGTACTTC | CASSQVTRGAKETQYF
TRBJ2-6 | . | TRBD1 | 16 | TRBV28 | TGTGCCAGCAGTTCCGGGACAGATTCTGGGGCCAACGTCCTGACTTTC | CASSSGTDSGANVLTF
TRBJ2-1 | . | . | 15 | TRBV5-4 | TGTGCCAGCAGCTTGGGCGGGGGCCTTTACAATGAGCAGTTCTTC | CASSLGGGLYNEQFF
TRBJ1-1 | . | . | 13 | TRBV5-6 | TGTGCCAGCAGCCCAACAAACAGTGATGAAGCTTTCTTT | CASSPTNSDEAFF
TRBJ1-2 | . | TRBD1 | 14 | TRBV27 | TGTGCCAGCAGTTTAATCCCAGGGGGATATGGCTACACCTTC | CASSLIPGGYGYTF
TRBJ2-4 | . | TRBD1 | 19 | TRBV3-1/TRBV3-2 | TGTGCCAGCAGCCAAGGAGTAGGACAGGGGTCTTCGGCCAAAAACATTCAGTACTTC | CASSQGVGQGSSAKNIQYF
TRBJ2-2 | . | . | 16 | TRBV5-5 | TGTGCCAGCAGCCCCATGGGGGGGCGGGTCACCGGGGAGCTGTTTTTT | CASSPMGGRVTGELFF
TRBJ2-7 | . | TRBD2 | 16 | TRBV7-6 | TGTGCCAGCAGCTTAGGGACTAGCGGGAGTATCTACGAGCAGTACTTC | CASSLGTSGSIYEQYF
TRBJ1-1 | . | . | 15 | TRBV19 | TGTGCCAGTGAAGTCTTTCAGGGGCCTGGCACTGAAGCTTTCTTT | CASEVFQGPGTEAFF
TRBJ2-2 | . | . | 14 | TRBV5-4 | TGTGCCAGCACCACGGGCAGGGACACCGGGGAGCTGTTTTTT | CASTTGRDTGELFF
TRBJ1-4 | . | . | 15 | TRBV7-2 | TGTGCCAGCACCTGGAGGGGGGGATCGGATGAAAAACTGTTTTTT | CASTWRGGSDEKLFF
TRBJ2-2 | once | . | 14 | TRBV2 | TGTGCCAGCAGTGAGTACAGCTACACCGGGGAGCTGTTTTTT | CASSEYSYTGELFF
TRBJ2-7 | . | TRBD1 | 14 | TRBV11-2 | TGTGCCAGCAGCTTGGAGACAGGGGGCTACGAGCAGTACTTC | CASSLETGGYEQYF
TRBJ2-7 | few | TRBD2 | 16 | TRBV2 | TGTGCCAGCAGTGATATCACAGCGGGAAATCCCTACGAGCAGTACTTC | CASSDITAGNPYEQYF
TRBJ2-2 | . | . | 12 | TRBV29-1 | TGCAGCGTTGGCCTAGAGTCCGGGGAGCTGTTTTTT | CSVGLESGELFF
TRBJ2-5 | . | TRBD2 | 15 | TRBV7-9 | TGTGCCAGCAGCTCTCCGGGACTAGCAGTTGAGACCCAGTACTTC | CASSSPGLAVETQYF
TRBJ2-7 | . | . | 12 | TRBV29-1 | TGCAGCGTTGATGAGGGCACCGACGAGCAGTACTTC | CSVDEGTDEQYF
TRBJ1-1 | . | . | 13 | TRBV28 | TGTGCCAGCAGTCTGGACAGGAACACTGAAGCTTTCTTT | CASSLDRNTEAFF
TRBJ2-7 | . | TRBD1 | 13 | TRBV19 | TGTGCCAGTAGAGGACAGGGGGCCTACGAGCAGTACTTC | CASRGQGAYEQYF
TRBJ2-7 | . | TRBD1 | 14 | TRBV27 | TGTGCCAGCAGTCCTTGGACAGGTCCCTACGAGCAGTACTTC | CASSPWTGPYEQYF
TRBJ1-5 | . | TRBD1 | 14 | TRBV24-1 | TGTGCCACCAGCCGGGACAGAGACAATCAGCCCCAGCATTTT | CATSRDRDNQPQHF